This T cell receptor beta chain was recovered during a study of blood T cell repertoires in COVID-19. About the research overall: Whether acute or convalescent, the COVID-19 samples came from the United States, Italy and Spain. The cDNA or gDNA used as material had been derived from T cells, B-cell-depleted T cells, or PBMCs.

As handled by the study authors: Quantification of nucleated cells was approximated via reference gene primer amplification. The repertoire was sequenced with immunoSEQ multiplex PCR; TCRdb's copy has only in-frame clones and lacks some. That table supplies the V and J calls and clone size; D and trimming were determined from the DNA. The sample shows about 75,000 clones, about nine tenths of them seen only once. V was trimmed by 3 bases and J by 7 bases, leaving 9 bases between them. The CDR3 covers 12 residues. The germline gives CDR1 WNHNN, CDR2 SYGVQD (reference sequence). The TCR was taken from a human donor in a cohort sampled during active COVID-19. The chain joins TRBV10-1 to TRBJ1-2, with D possibly matching TRBD1 (5 bases). Sequencing was carried out using peripheral blood. The CDR3 nucleotides read TGCGCCAGCAGTGATGCGGGGCGTGGCTACACCTTC. Protein product: CASSDAGRGYTF.